The sequence of this T cell receptor (beta chain) was determined in a study of T cell repertoires and HLA-DP antigens. Negative selection yielded untouched CD4+ T cells of average approximately 98% purity. CDR1 and CDR2 from the germline V gene are SNHLY and FYNNEI. This CDR3 comprises 16 residues. Trimming at V came to 1 base and at J to 6 bases, leaving 11 bases not matched to a gene. Primers targeted 54 TRBV and 13 TRBJ segments. Each pre-culture CD4+ sample aimed for a few hundred thousand T cell genomes at deep resolution. The assay was immunoSEQ multiplex PCR, and TCRdb's table has in-frame clones only and misses some. The sample includes about 73,000 clones, 80% of them seen just once. The study, taken as a whole, reports: Previously undetected clones averaged 36.3% and 50.6% against the two alleles respectively.

Concerning this clone itself: The antigen remains undetermined.

This receptor was identified in a man in his sixties in good health and CMV-seronegative. The sample was CD4+ T cells from PBMCs. This chain uses TRBV2 with TRBJ1-2; 7 bases align to TRBD1. CDR3 sequence reads: CASSEEGGGGANGYTF. In DNA, the CDR3 is TGTGCCAGCAGTGAAGAAGGGGGCGGAGGGGCCAATGGCTACACCTTC.